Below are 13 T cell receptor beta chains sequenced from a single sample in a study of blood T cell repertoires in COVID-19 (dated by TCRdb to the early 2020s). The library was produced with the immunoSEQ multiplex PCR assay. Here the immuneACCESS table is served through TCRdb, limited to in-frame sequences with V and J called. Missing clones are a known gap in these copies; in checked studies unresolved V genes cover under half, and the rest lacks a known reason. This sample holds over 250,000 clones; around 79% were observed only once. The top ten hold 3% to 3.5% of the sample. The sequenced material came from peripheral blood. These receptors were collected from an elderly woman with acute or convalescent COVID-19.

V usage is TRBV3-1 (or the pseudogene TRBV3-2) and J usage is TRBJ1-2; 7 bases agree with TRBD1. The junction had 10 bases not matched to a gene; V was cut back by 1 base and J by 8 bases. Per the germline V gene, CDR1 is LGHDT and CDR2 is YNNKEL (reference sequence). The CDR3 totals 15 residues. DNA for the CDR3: TGTGCCAGCAGCCAAGCTACCGGGACAGCTGAGGGCTACACCTTC. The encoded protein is CASSQATGTAEGYTF.

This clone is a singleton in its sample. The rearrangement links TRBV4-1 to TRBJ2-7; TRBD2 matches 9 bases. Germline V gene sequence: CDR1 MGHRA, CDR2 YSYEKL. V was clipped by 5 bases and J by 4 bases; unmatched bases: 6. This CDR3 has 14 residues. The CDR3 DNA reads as TGCGCCAGCAGCTCGGGACTAGCCCTATACGAGCAGTACTTC. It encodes CASSSGLALYEQYF.

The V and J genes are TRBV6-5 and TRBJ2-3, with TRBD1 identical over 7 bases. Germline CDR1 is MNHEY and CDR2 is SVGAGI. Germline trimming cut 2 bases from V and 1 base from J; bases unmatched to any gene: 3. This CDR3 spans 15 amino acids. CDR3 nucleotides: TGTGCCAGCAGTTACAGGGGGCTGGGCACAGATACGCAGTATTTT. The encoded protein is CASSYRGLGTDTQYF.

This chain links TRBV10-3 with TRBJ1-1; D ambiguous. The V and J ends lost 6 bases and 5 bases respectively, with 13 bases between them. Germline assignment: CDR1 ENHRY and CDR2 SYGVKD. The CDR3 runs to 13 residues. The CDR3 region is CAIREAGFTEAFF. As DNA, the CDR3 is TGTGCCATCAGGGAGGCGGGTTTTACTGAAGCTTTCTTT.

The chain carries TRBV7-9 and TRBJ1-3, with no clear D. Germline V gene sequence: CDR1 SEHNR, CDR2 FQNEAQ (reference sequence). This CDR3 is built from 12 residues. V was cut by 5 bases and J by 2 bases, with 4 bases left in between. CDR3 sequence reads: CASSPPGNTIYF. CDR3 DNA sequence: TGTGCCAGCAGCCCTCCTGGAAACACCATATATTTT.

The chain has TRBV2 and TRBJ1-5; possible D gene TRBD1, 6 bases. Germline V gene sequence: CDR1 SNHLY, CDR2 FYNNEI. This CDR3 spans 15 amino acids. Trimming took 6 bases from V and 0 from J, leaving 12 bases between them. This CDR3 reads CASSPQGNSNQPQHF. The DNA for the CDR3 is TGTGCCAGCAGCCCCCAGGGGAATAGCAATCAGCCCCAGCATTTT.

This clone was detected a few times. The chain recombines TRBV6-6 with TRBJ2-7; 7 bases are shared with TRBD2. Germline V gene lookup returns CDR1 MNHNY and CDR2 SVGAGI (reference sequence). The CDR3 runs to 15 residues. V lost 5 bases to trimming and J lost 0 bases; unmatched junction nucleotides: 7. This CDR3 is CASSRDYASSYEQYF. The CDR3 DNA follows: TGTGCCAGCAGTCGGGACTACGCTAGCTCCTACGAGCAGTACTTC.

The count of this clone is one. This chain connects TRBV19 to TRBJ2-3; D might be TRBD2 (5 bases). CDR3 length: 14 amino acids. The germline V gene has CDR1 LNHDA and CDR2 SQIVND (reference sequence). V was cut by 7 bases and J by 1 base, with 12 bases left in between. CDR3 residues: CASMGGRGTDTQYF. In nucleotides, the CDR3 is TGTGCCAGTATGGGCGGGCGGGGCACAGATACGCAGTATTTT.

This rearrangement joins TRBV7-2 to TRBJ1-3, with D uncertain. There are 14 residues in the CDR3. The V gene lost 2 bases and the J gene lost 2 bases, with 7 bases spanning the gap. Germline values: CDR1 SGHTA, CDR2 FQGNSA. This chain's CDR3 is CASSLNRAGNTIYF. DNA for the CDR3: TGTGCCAGCAGCTTAAATCGTGCTGGAAACACCATATATTTT.

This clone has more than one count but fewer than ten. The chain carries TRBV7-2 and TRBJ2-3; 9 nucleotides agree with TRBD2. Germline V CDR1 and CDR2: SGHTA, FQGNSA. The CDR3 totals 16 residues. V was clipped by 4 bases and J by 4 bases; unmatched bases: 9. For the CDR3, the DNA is TGTGCCAGCAGCTCTGGGGGGCGGGAGGGCGCAGATACGCAGTATTTT. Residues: CASSSGGREGADTQYF.

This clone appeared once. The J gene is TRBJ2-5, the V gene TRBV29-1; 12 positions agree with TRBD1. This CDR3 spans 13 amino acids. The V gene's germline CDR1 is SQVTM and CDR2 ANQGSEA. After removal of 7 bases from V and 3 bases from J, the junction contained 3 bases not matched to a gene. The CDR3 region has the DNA TGCAGCGCTGGGACAGGGGGCGAAGAGACCCAGTACTTC. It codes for CSAGTGGEETQYF.

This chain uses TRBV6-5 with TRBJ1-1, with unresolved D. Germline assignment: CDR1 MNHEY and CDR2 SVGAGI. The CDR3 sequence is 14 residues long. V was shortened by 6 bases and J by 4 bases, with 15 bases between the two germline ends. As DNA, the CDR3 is TGTGCCAGCAGCCCGGGAGATTTGAGCACTGAAGCTTTCTTT. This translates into CASSPGDLSTEAFF.

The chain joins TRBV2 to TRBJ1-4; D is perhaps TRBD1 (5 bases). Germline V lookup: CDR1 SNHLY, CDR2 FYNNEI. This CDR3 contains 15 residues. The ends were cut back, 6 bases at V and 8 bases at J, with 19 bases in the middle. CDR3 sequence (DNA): TGTGCCAGCAGCCCGGGGACTGGGGTTAGAGAAAAACTGTTTTTT. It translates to CASSPGTGVREKLFF.